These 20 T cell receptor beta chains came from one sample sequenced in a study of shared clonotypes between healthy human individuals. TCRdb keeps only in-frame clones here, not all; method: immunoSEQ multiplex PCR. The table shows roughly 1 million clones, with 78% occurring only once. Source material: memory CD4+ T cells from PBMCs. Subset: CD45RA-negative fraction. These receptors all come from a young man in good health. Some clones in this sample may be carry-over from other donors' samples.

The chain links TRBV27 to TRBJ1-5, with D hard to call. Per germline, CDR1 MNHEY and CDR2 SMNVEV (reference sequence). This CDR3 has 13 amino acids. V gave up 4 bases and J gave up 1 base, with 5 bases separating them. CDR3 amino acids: CASSSESNQPQHF. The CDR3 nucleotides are TGTGCCAGCAGTTCAGAAAGCAATCAGCCCCAGCATTTT.

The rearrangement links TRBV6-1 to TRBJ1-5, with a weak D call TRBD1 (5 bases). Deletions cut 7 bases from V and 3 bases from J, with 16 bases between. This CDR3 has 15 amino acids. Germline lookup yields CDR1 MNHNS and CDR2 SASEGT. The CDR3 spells CASNKRDGYNQPQHF. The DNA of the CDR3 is TGTGCCAGCAATAAGCGGGACGGGTACAATCAGCCCCAGCATTTT.

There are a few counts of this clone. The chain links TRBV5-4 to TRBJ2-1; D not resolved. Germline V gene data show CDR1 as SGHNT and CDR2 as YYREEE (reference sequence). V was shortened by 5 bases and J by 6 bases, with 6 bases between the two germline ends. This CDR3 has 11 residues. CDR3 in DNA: TGTGCCAGCAGTTGGGCCAATGAGCAGTTCTTC. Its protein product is CASSWANEQFF.

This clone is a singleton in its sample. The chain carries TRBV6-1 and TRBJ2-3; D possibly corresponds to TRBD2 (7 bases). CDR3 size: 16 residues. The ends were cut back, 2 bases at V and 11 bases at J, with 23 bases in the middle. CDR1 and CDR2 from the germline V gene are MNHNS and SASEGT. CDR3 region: CASSEFGGVRERGQYF. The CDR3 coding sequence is TGTGCCAGCAGTGAATTCGGGGGCGTTCGGGAGCGGGGGCAGTATTTT.

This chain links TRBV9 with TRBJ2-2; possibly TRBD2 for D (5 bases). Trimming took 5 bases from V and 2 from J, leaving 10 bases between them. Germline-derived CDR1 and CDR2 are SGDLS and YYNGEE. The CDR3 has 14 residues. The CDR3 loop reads CASRRAPNTGELFF. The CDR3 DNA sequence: TGTGCCAGCAGGAGGGCCCCTAACACCGGGGAGCTGTTTTTT.

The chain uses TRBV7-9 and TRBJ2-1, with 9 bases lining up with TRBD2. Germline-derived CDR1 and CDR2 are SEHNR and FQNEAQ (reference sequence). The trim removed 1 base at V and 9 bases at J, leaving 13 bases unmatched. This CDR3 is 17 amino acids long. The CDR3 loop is CASSLGGGRAKVGEQFF. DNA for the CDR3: TGTGCCAGCAGCTTAGGGGGCGGGAGGGCCAAGGTGGGTGAGCAGTTCTTC.

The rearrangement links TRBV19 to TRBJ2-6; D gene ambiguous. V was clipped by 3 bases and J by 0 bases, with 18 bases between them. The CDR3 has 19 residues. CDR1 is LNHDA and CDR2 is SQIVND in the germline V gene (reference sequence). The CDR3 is CASSIQGITASSGANVLTF. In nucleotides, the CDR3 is TGTGCCAGTAGTATTCAAGGTATCACGGCCAGCTCTGGGGCCAACGTCCTGACTTTC. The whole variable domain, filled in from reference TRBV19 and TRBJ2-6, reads DGGITQSPKYLFRKEGQNVTLSCEQNLNHDAMYWYRQDPGQGLRLIYYSQIVNDFQKGDIAEGYSVSREKKESFPLTVTSAQKNPTAFYLCASSIQGITASSGANVLTFGAGSRLTVL.

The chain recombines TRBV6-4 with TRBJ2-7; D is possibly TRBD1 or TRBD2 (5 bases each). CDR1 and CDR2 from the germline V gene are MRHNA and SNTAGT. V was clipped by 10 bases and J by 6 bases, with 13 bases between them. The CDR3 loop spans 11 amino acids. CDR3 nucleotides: TGTGCCACCGAAGGGACCTCCGAGCAGTACTTC. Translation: CATEGTSEQYF.

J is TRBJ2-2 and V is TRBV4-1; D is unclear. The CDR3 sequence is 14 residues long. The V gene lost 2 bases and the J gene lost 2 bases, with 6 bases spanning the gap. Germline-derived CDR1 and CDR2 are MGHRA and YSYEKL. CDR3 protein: CASSQPANTGELFF. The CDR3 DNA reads TGCGCCAGCAGCCAACCTGCCAACACCGGGGAGCTGTTTTTT.

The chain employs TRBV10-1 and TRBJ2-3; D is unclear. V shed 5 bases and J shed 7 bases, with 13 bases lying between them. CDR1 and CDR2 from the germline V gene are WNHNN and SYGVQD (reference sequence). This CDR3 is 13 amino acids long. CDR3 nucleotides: TGCGCCAGCAGTCCCCAAAGGGCAAATACGCAGTATTTT. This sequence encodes CASSPQRANTQYF.

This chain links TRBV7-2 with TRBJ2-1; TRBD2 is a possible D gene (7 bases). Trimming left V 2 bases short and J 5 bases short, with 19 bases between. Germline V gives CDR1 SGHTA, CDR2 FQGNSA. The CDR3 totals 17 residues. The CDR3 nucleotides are TGTGCCAGCAGCTTAAGGGGGAGGGCCGTAGGGCACAATGAGCAGTTCTTC. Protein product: CASSLRGRAVGHNEQFF.

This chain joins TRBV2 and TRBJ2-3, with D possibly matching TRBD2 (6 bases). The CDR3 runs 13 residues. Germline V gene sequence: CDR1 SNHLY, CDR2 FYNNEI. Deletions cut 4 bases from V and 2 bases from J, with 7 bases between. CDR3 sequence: CASSGDFTDTQYF. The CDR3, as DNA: TGTGCCAGCAGTGGGGACTTCACAGATACGCAGTATTTT.

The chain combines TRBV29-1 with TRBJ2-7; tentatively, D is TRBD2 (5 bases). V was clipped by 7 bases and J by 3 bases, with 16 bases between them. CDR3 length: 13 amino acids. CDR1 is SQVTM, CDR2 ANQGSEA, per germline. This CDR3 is CSAVEGINYEQYF. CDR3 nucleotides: TGCAGCGCCGTCGAGGGAATCAACTACGAGCAGTACTTC.

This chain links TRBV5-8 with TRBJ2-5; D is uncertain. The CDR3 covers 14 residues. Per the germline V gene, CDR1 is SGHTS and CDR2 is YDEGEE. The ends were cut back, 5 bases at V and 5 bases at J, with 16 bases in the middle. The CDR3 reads CASSFGDLGETQYF. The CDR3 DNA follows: TGTGCCAGCAGTTTCGGCGATTTAGGGGAGACCCAGTACTTC.

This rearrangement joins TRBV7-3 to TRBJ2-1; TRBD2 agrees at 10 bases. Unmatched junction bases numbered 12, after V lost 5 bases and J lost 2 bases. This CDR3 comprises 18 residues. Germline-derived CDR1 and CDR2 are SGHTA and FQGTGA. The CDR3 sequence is CASSASSSGSAAYNEQFF. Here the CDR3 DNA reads TGTGCCAGCAGCGCCTCTTCTAGCGGGAGTGCCGCCTACAATGAGCAGTTCTTC.

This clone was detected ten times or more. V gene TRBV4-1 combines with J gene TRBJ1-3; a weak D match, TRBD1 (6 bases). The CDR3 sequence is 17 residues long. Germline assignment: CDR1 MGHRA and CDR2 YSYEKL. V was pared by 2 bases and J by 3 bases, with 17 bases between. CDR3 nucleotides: TGCGCCAGCAGCCAAACTGTGATCAGGGGAGTTGGAAACACCATATATTTT. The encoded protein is CASSQTVIRGVGNTIYF.

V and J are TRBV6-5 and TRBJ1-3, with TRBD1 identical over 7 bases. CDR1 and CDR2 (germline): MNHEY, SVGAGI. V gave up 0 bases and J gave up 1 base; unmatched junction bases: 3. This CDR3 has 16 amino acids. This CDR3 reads CASSYSTGTSGNTIYF. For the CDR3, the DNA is TGTGCCAGCAGTTACTCGACAGGGACATCTGGAAACACCATATATTTT.

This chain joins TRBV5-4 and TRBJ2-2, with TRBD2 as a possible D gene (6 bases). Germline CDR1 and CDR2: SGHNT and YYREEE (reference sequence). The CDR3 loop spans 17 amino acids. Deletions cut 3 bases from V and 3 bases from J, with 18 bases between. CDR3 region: CASSSGSGTAYTGELFF. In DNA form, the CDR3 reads TGTGCCAGCAGCTCGGGCTCCGGGACTGCCTACACCGGGGAGCTGTTTTTT.

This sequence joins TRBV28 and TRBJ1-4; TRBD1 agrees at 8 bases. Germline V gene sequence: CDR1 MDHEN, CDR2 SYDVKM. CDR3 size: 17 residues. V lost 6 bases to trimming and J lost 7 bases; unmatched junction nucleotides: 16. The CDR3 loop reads CASRSPSRGRVVEKLFF. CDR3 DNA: TGTGCCAGCAGGAGCCCCAGCAGGGGGCGCGTAGTTGAAAAACTGTTTTTT.

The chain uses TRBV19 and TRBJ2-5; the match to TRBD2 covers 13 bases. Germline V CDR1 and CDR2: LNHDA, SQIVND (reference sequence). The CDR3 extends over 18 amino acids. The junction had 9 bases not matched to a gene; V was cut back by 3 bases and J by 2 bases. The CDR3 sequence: CASSITGTSGTVQETQYF. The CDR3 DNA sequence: TGTGCCAGTAGTATTACCGGGACTAGCGGGACCGTTCAAGAGACCCAGTACTTC.